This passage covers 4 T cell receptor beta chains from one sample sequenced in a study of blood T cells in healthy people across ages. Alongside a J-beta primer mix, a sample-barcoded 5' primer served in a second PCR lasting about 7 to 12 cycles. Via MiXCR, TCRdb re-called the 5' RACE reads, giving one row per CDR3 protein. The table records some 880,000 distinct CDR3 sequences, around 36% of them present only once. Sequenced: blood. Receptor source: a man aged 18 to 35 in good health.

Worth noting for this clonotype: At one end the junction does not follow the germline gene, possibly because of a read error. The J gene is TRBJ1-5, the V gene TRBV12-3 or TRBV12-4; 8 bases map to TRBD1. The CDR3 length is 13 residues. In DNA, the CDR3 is TGTGCATCGGCGCAGGGGGCCGGTCAGCCCCGGCATTTT. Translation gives CASAQGAGQPRHF.

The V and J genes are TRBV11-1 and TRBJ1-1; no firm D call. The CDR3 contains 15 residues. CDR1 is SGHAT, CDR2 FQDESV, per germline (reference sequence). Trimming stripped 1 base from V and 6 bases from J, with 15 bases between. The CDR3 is CASSLGLTLGPEAFF. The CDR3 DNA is TGTGCCAGCAGCTTAGGCTTGACCCTCGGCCCTGAAGCTTTCTTT. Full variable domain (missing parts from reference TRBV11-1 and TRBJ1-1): EAEVAQSPRYKITEKSQAVAFWCDPISGHATLYWYRQILGQGPELLVQFQDESVVDDSQLPKDRFSAERLKGVDSTLKIQPAELGDSAMYLCASSLGLTLGPEAFFGQGTRLTVV.

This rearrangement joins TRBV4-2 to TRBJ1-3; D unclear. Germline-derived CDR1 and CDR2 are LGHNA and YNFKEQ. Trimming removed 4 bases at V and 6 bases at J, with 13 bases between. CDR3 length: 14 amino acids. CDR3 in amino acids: CASSPGGSKNTIYF. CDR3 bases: TGTGCCAGCAGCCCGGGAGGTAGTAAAAACACCATATATTTT.

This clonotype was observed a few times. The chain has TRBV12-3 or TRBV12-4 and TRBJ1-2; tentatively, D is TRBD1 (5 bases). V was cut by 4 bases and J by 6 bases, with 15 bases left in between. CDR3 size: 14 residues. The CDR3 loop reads CASSSGDRPNGYTF. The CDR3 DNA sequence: TGTGCCAGCAGTTCTGGGGACCGTCCTAATGGCTACACCTTC.